This T cell receptor beta chain was sequenced during a study of blood T cells in healthy people across ages. General study points: The study regarded diversity estimates from one million T cells as underestimates. Versus aged donors, long-lived donors had higher diversity and more naive CD4+ cells.

Trimming stripped 6 bases from V and 0 bases from J, with 14 bases between. The germline V gene encodes CDR1 SGHTA and CDR2 FQGNSA. This CDR3 is 16 amino acids long. This clonotype was seen a handful of times. Its antigen is as yet unknown. A second about 6 to 12 cycle PCR used barcoded and J-beta primers. TCRdb reprocessed the 5' RACE reads via MiXCR and lists one record per CDR3 protein. The sample consists of some 1.7 million distinct CDR3 sequences, roughly 30% of them appearing once. This receptor was taken from a young woman in good health. The rearrangement joins TRBV7-2 to TRBJ2-2; D possibly corresponds to TRBD2 (6 bases). The specimen was blood. This CDR3 is CASRPDGGTNTGELFF. CDR3 DNA: TGTGCCAGCAGGCCAGATGGGGGGACGAACACCGGGGAGCTGTTTTTT.